The clone carrying this T cell receptor (beta chain) came up a few times. The antigen is unknown. This record belongs to a study of blood T cells in healthy people across ages. General observations from the study: PBMCs that were unsorted prevented a conclusive naive versus antigen-experienced comparison.

A second PCR of roughly 6 to 12 cycles used a sample-barcoded 5' primer and a J-beta primer mix. TCRdb used MiXCR to reprocess the 5' RACE reads, holding one entry per CDR3 protein. The sample holds about 1.1 million distinct CDR3 sequences, about two fifths seen once. The CDR3 totals 16 residues. V gave up 0 bases and J gave up 5 bases, with 14 bases separating them. The germline V gene encodes CDR1 MGHRA and CDR2 YSYEKL. The chain uses TRBV4-1 and TRBJ1-5; D not certain. The sequencing input was blood. The TCR sequence derives from a man aged 18 to 29 in good health. CDR3 DNA: TGCGCCAGCAGCCAAGACTGGGGTCAGAGGCATCAGCCCCAGCATTTT. Its protein is CASSQDWGQRHQPQHF.